The T cell receptor (beta chain) described here comes from a study of cytomegalovirus exposure and HLA in healthy donors (dated by TCRdb to about 2017). Concerning the study at large: An earlier analysis of roughly 500 of the donors reported roughly 300 Gb of sequence data and around 100 million unique TCR beta sequences obtained from about 180 million T cells. About 280 gigabases of sequencing data and tens of millions of unique TCR sequences were included in an early release covering roughly 700 HLA-typed donors. Among the 398 genotyped donors, approximately 82% belonged to the genetic ancestry cluster associated with self-reported Caucasian donors. The study aimed to test whether signatures of past pathogen exposure could be identified by cataloging public T cell receptors. The study used immunosequencing to profile the T cell repertoires of some 600 subjects and linked those repertoires to cytomegalovirus serostatus. In addition to the first cohort of around 670 subjects, a separate validation cohort of some 120 different subjects was used. To predict cytomegalovirus infection status, the study combined high-throughput TCR immunosequencing, statistical association of individual TCRs with disease status, and machine learning. To study patterns of TCR occurrence, a later analysis re-analyzed previously published TCR beta repertoires from under 750 donors and added high-resolution HLA genotyping. Rather than using new phenotypic data, the later analysis identified candidate immune exposures from TCR beta sequences and from how often those sequences occurred across donors. To decide whether each TCR beta V gene segment behaved as functional or pseudogenic, an earlier analysis of approximately 600 of the donors relied on high-throughput TCR beta sequencing. Donor age, sex, ethnicity and CMV serostatus were compiled alongside the repertoire data. In a later genetic analysis, genome-wide SNP genotypes for about 65% of the 666 donors were used, and that subset was treated as a discovery cohort. Every repertoire in the discovery cohort had been generated on one and the same sequencing platform. Class I and class II HLA loci were covered by the typing at four-digit resolution. Typing coverage differed by locus: A, B, C, DRB1 and DQB1 were typed in roughly 620-630 donors, DQA1 in 500 to 550, DPA1 in some 600, and DPB1 in 400 to 490. About five DR-DQ haplotypes were handled as single units for association and clustering, since linkage in the cohort was strong. Across 398 genotyped donors of the cohort, an average of approximately 220,000 unique TCR beta nucleotide sequences per donor were sequenced, and roughly 20% of those sequences were non-productive.

The cohort was made up of approximately 700 healthy bone marrow donors. At the time of sampling, all cohort members were nominally healthy, though unrecorded immune exposures were likely present. The donor tested CMV seropositive, placing the donor among the 250 to 300 seropositive members of the cohort. Each donor provided a peripheral blood sample, and peripheral blood mononuclear cells were used for TCR beta sequencing. The Qiagen DNeasy Blood Extraction Kit was used to extract genomic DNA from the blood cell samples. CDR1 and CDR2 were assigned from the germline V gene as MGHRA and YSYEKL. Trimming takes 9 bases from V and 2 bases from J, and the germline ends sit 11 bases apart. Counted from cysteine to phenylalanine, this CDR3 has 13 amino acids. Here the CDR3 DNA is all that survives: 39 bases in frame from base 1. Libraries were prepared through the immunoSEQ multiplex PCR assay. For the multiplex PCR, a mixture combining 60 forward primers for TCR Vbeta segments and 13 reverse primers for TCR Jbeta segments was used. The CDR3 region of rearranged TCR beta genes was amplified from genomic DNA by a multiplex PCR assay. The amplified TCR beta libraries were sequenced on the Illumina HiSeq System as 87-base-pair reads. In the original analysis: A later analysis counted about 76 million unique TCR beta chains across the 666 repertoires, and some 11 million of these chains were shared by at least two donors. To remove PCR and sequencing errors, raw reads were error-corrected and collapsed into unique sequences using a nearest-neighbor algorithm that merged closely related sequences. CDR3 sequences were aligned to IMGT reference sequences to assign V, D and J gene segments. For a sequence to be retained, at least a six-nucleotide match to both a V gene segment and a J gene segment was required. A rearrangement was called productive if the CDR3 had no stop codons and remained in frame with V and J, and every other rearrangement was called non-productive. CDR3 was defined by IMGT convention, running from the second conserved V-encoded cysteine to the conserved J-encoded phenylalanine. In an earlier analysis of roughly 610 of the donors, sequences lacking an unambiguous match to a single V gene segment were excluded. An earlier analysis of 587 of the donors classified V segments as functional when productive rearrangements were above 56.7% and as segregating when the standard deviation between donors was above 5%. To diagnose cytomegalovirus status from the catalog of TCR beta chain sequences, a statistical classification framework was built. In a later analysis, TCR nucleotide sequences were compared against IMGT/GENE-DB human TR gene sequences so that V and J genes could be assigned. Using the TCRdist pipeline, a later analysis assigned CDR3 sequences along with most-parsimonious VDJ recombination scenarios. A later analysis defined each TCR beta chain by its CDR3 amino acid sequence plus V-gene family, and excluded reads lacking a unique V-gene family. A later analysis removed 592 highly shared, low-generation-probability nucleotide sequences to deal with suspected cross-contamination and a sequencing artifact. A later analysis calculated a clonal expansion index for each public chain from normalized within-repertoire ranks of inferred template counts. In a later analysis, generation probabilities were computed using a VDJ recombination model fitted to out-of-frame rearrangements, and the results were checked against IGoR. In a later analysis, hypergeometric tests were used to score TCR-TCR, TCR-HLA and TCR-CMV co-occurrence, with a repertoire-size bias correction applied to TCR pairs. In a later analysis, false discovery rates were estimated by permuting HLA or CMV assignments 20 times. A later analysis grouped co-occurring TCRs with DBSCAN, adding TCRdist sequence similarity when clustering within HLA-allele-positive subsets. Co-occurrence clustering excluded repertoires with fewer than 30,000 or more than 120,000 public chains, plus five with anomalous nucleotide sharing. Held by TCRdb, this immuneACCESS table contains in-frame sequences only and omits some clones. Under half of the omission traces to an unresolved V gene where checked; the cause of the rest is unknown. D and trimming come from the DNA, and the V and J calls and clone size come from that table. The sample includes 200,000 or so clones, with about four fifths observed a single time. Roughly 6% of the sample rests with the top ten.

The paper's findings and limits, for the study overall: In vitro tests confirmed that three of the cytomegalovirus-associated TCR beta chains recognize cytomegalovirus antigens. In an earlier analysis of about 600 of the donors, most TCR beta V segments appeared in productive rearrangements about 87% or about 30% of the time, broadly matching IMGT annotations. HLA typing was unavailable for some donors at each locus, so association tests used only the typed subset. A later genetic analysis reported fewer N-insertions in productive TCRs among donors in an Asian-associated ancestry cluster than the roughly 640-donor mean. A later analysis associated some 17,000 TCR beta sequences with specific HLA alleles at a false discovery rate of 0.05. A later analysis found that TCR association rates varied across HLA loci, with DRB1 alleles showing the most associated TCRs and HLA-C alleles the fewest. While some public TCRs were present in many individuals, most TCR sequences turned up only very rarely across donors. Linkage disequilibrium might explain the correlated functional status among segregating V segments, but an unknown experimental factor could not be ruled out. The 87-base-pair reads could not distinguish some IMGT-functional V segments, including TRBV6-2 and TRBV6-3, so those segments were excluded. The study listed 150 to 200 TCR beta chains as associated with cytomegalovirus. In both the original and validation cohorts, the classifier was reported to diagnose cytomegalovirus status with high specificity and sensitivity. The only immune exposure information available for the cohort was CMV serostatus. Strong co-occurrence of HLA alleles, especially DR and DQ, made assigning TCR associations to individual alleles difficult. A further reported finding was that TCR beta sequences accurately predicted the HLA-A and HLA-B alleles for most subjects in the first cohort. Presence/absence analyses assumed roughly uniform sequencing depth across donors, an assumption that may not hold. It was suggested by the authors that the approach could potentially be generalized to other disease states and immunological phenotypes. Several of the top co-occurrence clusters appeared to be linked to parvovirus B19, influenza, CMV and Epstein-Barr virus, according to a later analysis. A later analysis found that HLA-associated TCR beta chains were more clonally expanded and had lower generation probabilities than equally common non-associated chains. Because counts were too low, about 18 rarely observed V segments, including chromosome 9 orphons, were excluded from the earlier analysis of 500 to 700 of the donors. A group of highly shared sequence variants was considered likely to be a technical artifact of the sequencing pipeline. In this cohort, only TCR beta chains were sequenced, and detectable features were limited by the absence of alpha or paired-chain data. A later analysis found that most CMV-associated TCR beta chains appeared HLA-restricted, with HLA associations seemingly driven largely by CMV exposure. An association between a missense DCLRE1C variant and V-gene and J-gene trimming of TCR beta chains was found in a later genetic analysis and replicated in an independent cohort.

Note on this clone: The target of this receptor is not known. Base-call qualities are not available, and no considerably larger clone is one nucleotide away.

Sequencing input: PBMCs. The sequence joins TRBV4-1 to TRBJ1-3, with TRBD1 tentatively as D gene (6 bases match). The sequence was obtained from a woman aged 30 to 39 in good health and CMV-seropositive. The DNA sequence is as follows: TGCGCCAGTAAAGGGGGTGCTGGAAACACCATATATTTT. Translated, this gives CASKGGAGNTIYF.